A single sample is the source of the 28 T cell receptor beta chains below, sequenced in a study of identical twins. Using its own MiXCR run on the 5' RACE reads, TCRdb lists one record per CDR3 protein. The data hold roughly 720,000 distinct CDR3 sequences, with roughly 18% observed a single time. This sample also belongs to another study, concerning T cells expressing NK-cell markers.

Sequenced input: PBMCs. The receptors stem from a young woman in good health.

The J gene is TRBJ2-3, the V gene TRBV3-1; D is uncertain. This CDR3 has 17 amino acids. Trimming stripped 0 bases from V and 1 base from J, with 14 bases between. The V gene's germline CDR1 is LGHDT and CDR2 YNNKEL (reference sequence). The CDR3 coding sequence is TGTGCCAGCAGCCAAGAACCGACATGGTACCGCACAGATACGCAGTATTTT. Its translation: CASSQEPTWYRTDTQYF.

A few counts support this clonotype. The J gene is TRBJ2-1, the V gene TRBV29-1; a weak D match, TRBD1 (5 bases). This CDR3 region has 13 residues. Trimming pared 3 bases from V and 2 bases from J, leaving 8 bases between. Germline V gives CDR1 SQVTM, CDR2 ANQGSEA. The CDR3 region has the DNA TGCAGCGTTGACCAGGGAACCTACAATGAGCAGTTCTTC. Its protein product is CSVDQGTYNEQFF.

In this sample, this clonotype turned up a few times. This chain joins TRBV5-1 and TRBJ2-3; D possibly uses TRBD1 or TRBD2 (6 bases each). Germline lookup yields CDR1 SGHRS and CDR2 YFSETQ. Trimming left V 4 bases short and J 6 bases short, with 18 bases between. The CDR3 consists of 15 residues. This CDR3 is CASSEQGGGRDTQYF. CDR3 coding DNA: TGCGCCAGCAGCGAACAGGGAGGAGGTCGGGATACGCAGTATTTT.

The CDR3 nucleotides read TGTGCCAGCAGTAGTCCCTTAGCGGGGGGGCCCCCCCCATTCACAGATACGCAGTATTTT. Translating it yields CASSSPLAGGPPPFTDTQYF. V is TRBV6-5 and J is TRBJ2-3; TRBD2 matches 11 bases. The germline V gene encodes CDR1 MNHEY and CDR2 SVGAGI. The V and J ends lost 5 bases and 2 bases, in that order; junction bases with no gene match: 18. The CDR3 totals 20 residues.

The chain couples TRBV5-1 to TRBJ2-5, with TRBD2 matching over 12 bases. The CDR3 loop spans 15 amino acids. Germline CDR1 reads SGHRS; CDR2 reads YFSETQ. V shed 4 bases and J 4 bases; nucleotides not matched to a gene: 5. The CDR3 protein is CASSVGLAGIETQYF. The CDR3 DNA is TGCGCCAGCAGCGTTGGACTAGCGGGGATAGAGACCCAGTACTTC.

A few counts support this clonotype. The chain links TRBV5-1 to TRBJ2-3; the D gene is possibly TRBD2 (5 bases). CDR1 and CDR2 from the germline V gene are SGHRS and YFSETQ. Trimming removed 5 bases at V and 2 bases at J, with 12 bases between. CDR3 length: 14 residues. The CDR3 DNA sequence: TGCGCCAGCAGTCAGGACTTGAACACAGATACGCAGTATTTT. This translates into CASSQDLNTDTQYF.

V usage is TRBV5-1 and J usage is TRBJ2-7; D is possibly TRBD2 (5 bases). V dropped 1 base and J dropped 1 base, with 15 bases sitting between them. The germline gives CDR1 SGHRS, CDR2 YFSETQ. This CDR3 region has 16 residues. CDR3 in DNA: TGCGCCAGCAGCTTGTTTACTAGTCGTTTGTCCTACGAGCAGTACTTC. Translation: CASSLFTSRLSYEQYF.

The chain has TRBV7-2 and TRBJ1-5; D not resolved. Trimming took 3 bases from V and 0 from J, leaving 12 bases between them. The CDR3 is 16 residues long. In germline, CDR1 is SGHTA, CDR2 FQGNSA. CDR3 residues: CASSLRRGSSNQPQHF. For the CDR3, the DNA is TGTGCCAGCAGCTTGAGGAGAGGGTCTAGCAATCAGCCCCAGCATTTT.

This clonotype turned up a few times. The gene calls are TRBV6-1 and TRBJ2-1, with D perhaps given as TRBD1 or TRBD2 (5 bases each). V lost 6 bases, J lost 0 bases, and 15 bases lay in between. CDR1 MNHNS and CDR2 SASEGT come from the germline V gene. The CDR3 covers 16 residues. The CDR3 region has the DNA TGTGCCAGCAGGAGGGGACCAAAAGGCTCCTACAATGAGCAGTTCTTC. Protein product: CASRRGPKGSYNEQFF.

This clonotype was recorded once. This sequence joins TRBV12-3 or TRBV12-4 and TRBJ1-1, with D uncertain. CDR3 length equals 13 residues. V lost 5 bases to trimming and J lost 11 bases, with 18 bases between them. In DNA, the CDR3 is TGTGCCAGCAGTCTTCAAAAGGGAGGGAACGCTTTCTTT. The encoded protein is CASSLQKGGNAFF.

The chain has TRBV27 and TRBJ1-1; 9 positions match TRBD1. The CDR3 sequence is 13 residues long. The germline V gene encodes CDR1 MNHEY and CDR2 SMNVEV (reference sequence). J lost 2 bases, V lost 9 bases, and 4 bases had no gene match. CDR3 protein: CARTGGENTEAFF. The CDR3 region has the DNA TGTGCCAGAACAGGGGGCGAAAACACTGAAGCTTTCTTT.

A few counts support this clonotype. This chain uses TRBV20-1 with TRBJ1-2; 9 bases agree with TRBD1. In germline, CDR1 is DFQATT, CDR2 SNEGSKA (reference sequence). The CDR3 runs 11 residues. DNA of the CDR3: TGCACAGCCGGGACAGGGAGTGGCTACACCTTC. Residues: CTAGTGSGYTF.

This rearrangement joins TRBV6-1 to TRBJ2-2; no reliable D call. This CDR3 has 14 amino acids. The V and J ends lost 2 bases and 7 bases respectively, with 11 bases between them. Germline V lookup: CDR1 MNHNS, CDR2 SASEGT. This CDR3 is CASSESGSFGELFF. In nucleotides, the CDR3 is TGTGCCAGCAGTGAATCGGGTAGTTTCGGGGAGCTGTTTTTT.

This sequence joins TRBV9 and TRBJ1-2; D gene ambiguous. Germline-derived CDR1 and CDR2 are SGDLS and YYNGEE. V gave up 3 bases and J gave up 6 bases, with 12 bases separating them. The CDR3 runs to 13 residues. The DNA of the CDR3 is TGTGCCAGCAGCGCCGCCCGCACAGATGGCTACACCTTC. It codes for CASSAARTDGYTF.

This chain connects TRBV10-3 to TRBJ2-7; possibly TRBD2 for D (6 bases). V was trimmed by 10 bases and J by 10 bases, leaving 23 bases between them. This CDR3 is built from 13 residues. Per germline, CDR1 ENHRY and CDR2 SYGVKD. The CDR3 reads CATLRDSMQEQYF. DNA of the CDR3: TGTGCCACCCTCCGGGACTCGATGCAAGAACAGTACTTC.

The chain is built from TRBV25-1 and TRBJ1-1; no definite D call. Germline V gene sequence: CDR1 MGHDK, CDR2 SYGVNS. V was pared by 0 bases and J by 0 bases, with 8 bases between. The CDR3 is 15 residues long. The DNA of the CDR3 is TGTGCCAGCAGTGAATATGAGAAACTGAACACTGAAGCTTTCTTT. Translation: CASSEYEKLNTEAFF.

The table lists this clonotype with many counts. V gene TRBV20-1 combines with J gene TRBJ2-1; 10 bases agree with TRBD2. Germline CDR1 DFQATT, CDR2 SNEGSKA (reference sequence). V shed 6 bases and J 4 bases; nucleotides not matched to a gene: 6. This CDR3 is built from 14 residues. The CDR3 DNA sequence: TGCAGTGCCCCGAGCGGGGGGGATTACAATGAGCAGTTCTTC. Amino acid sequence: CSAPSGGDYNEQFF.

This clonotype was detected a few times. The CDR3 nucleotides read TGTGCCAGTAGTCAAGCGCACAGGGGCGATGCCTACAATGAGCAGTTCTTC. It codes for CASSQAHRGDAYNEQFF. The gene calls are TRBV19 and TRBJ2-1; 7 bases fit TRBD1. Germline V CDR1 and CDR2: LNHDA, SQIVND (reference sequence). The trim removed 5 bases at V and 2 bases at J, leaving 12 bases unmatched. The CDR3 runs 17 residues.

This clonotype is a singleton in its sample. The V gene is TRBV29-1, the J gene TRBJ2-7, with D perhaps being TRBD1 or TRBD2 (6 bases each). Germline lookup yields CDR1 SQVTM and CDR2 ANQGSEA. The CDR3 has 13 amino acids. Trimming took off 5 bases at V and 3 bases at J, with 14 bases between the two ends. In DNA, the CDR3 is TGCAGCGTTTCTGGGGGGACAAACTACGAGCAGTACTTC. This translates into CSVSGGTNYEQYF.

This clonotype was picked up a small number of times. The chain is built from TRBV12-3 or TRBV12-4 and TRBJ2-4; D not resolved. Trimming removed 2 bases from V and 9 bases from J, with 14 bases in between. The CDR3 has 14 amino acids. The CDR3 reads CASSLTGRQLIQYF. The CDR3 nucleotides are TGTGCCAGCAGTTTAACCGGACGGCAACTCATTCAGTACTTC.

The CDR3 sequence is CASRDSSYQETQYF. Written as DNA, the CDR3 is TGCGCCAGCCGGGACAGCTCGTACCAAGAGACCCAGTACTTC. V and J are TRBV5-1 and TRBJ2-5; 7 nucleotides line up with TRBD1. The CDR3 runs to 14 residues. Germline lookup yields CDR1 SGHRS and CDR2 YFSETQ. With 7 bases clipped from V and 0 bases from J, the junction kept 6 bases outside the gene matches. The variable domain in full, completed from reference TRBV5-1 and TRBJ2-5, reads KAGVTQTPRYLIKTRGQQVTLSCSPISGHRSVSWYQQTPGQGLQFLFEYFSETQRNKGNFPGRFSGRQFSNSRSEMNVSTLELGDSALYLCASRDSSYQETQYFGPGTRLLVL.

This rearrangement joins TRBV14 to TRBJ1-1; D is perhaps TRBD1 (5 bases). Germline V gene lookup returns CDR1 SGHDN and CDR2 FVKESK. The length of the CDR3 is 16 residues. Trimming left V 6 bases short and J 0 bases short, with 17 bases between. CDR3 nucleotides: TGTGCCAGCAGGGGCCAGGGAAACCTCATGAACACTGAAGCTTTCTTT. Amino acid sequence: CASRGQGNLMNTEAFF. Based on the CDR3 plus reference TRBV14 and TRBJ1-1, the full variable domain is EAGVTQFPSHSVIEKGQTVTLRCDPISGHDNLYWYRRVMGKEIKFLLHFVKESKQDESGMPNNRFLAERTGGTYSTLKVQPAELEDSGVYFCASRGQGNLMNTEAFFGQGTRLTVV.

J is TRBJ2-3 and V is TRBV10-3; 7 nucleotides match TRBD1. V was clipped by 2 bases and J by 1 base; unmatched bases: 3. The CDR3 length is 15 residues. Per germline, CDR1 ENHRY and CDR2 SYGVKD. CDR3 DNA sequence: TGTGCCATCAGTGAGGCCCAGGGGGGCACAGATACGCAGTATTTT. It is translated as CAISEAQGGTDTQYF.

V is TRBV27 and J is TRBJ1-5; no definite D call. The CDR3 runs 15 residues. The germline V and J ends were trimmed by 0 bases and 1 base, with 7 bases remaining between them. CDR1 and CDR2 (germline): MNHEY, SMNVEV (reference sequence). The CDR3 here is CASSLSSGSNQPQHF. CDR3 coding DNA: TGTGCCAGCAGTTTATCGTCGGGGAGCAATCAGCCCCAGCATTTT.

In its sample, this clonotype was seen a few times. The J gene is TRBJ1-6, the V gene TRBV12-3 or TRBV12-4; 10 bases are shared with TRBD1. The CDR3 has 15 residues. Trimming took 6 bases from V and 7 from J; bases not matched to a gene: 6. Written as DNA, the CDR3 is TGTGCCAGCAGGGGGACAGGGGTTAAGAATTCACCCCTCCACTTT. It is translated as CASRGTGVKNSPLHF.

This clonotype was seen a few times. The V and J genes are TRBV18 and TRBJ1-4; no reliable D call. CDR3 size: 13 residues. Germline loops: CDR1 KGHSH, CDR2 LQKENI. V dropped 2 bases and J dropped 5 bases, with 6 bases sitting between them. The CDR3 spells CASSPGRNEKLFF. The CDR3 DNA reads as TGTGCCAGCTCACCAGGGCGGAATGAAAAACTGTTTTTT. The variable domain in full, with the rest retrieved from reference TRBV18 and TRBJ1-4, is NAGVMQNPRHLVRRRGQEARLRCSPMKGHSHVYWYRQLPEEGLKFMVYLQKENIIDESGMPKERFSAEFPKEGPSILRIQQVVRGDSAAYFCASSPGRNEKLFFGSGTQLSVL.

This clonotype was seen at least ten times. CDR3 DNA sequence: TGTGCCAGCAGCCTCCAAATCACAGATACGCAGTATTTT. It yields the protein CASSLQITDTQYF. The genes are TRBV6-1 and TRBJ2-3; D is undetermined. Trimming took 6 bases from V and 2 from J, leaving 9 bases between them. The germline gives CDR1 MNHNS, CDR2 SASEGT. The CDR3 is 13 amino acids.

This chain's CDR3 is CASSLRETLNTEAFF. CDR3 bases: TGCGCCAGCAGCTTGAGGGAGACGTTGAACACTGAAGCTTTCTTT. The chain employs TRBV5-1 and TRBJ1-1; D not certain. The CDR3 contains 15 residues. Germline values: CDR1 SGHRS, CDR2 YFSETQ. Trimming cost V 1 base and J 0 bases, with 10 bases left between them.